This is a list of T cell receptor beta chains from one sample in a study of follicular helper T cells after annual influenza vaccination. The method was immunoSEQ multiplex PCR; TCRdb's version includes in-frame clones alone and lacks a portion of them. The table has 9,500 to 11,000 clones, 80% to 85% seen once. The sequencing here drew on CXCR5- memory CD4+ T cells sorted from blood, taken 6 weeks after influenza vaccination. Receptors were obtained from an adult who received the influenza vaccine. CDR3s include the opening cysteine and the closing phenylalanine or tryptophan. Each record gives: V gene, D gene, J gene, clone size, CDR3 protein, CDR3 DNA. The D gene is left open where the match is weak. Clone size is shown for a subset of rows, as once, few, many or a class of expanded clone.

TRBV7-9	.	TRBJ1-5	few	CASSLGQHQPQHF	TGTGCCAGCAGCTTGGGACAACATCAGCCCCAGCATTTT
TRBV18	.	TRBJ2-2	.	CASSPIQGGELFF	TGTGCCAGCTCACCAATCCAAGGCGGGGAGCTGTTTTTT
TRBV27	TRBD1	TRBJ1-5	.	CASSSSALGGPQPQHF	TGTGCCAGCAGTTCCTCAGCCCTAGGGGGCCCTCAGCCCCAGCATTTT
TRBV5-4	.	TRBJ2-3	.	CASSDPRGTDTQYF	TGTGCCAGCAGCGACCCCCGTGGCACAGATACGCAGTATTTT
TRBV10-3	.	TRBJ1-1	.	CAITPGRTSVTEAFF	TGTGCCATCACCCCGGGACGAACCTCTGTAACTGAAGCTTTCTTT
TRBV5-1	.	TRBJ2-5	.	CASSLAIGQGGETQYF	TGCGCCAGCAGCTTGGCCATTGGACAGGGAGGGGAGACCCAGTACTTC
TRBV6-1	TRBD1	TRBJ1-5	.	CASSEGDSYSNQPQHF	TGTGCCAGCAGTGAAGGGGACAGCTATAGCAATCAGCCCCAGCATTTT
TRBV29-1	.	TRBJ1-1	.	CSVGRSSTEAFF	TGCAGCGTTGGAAGGAGCAGCACTGAAGCTTTCTTT
TRBV12-2	.	TRBJ2-1	.	CASRLGSVYNEQFF	TGTGCAAGTCGCTTAGGTAGCGTTTACAATGAGCAGTTCTTC
TRBV7-2	.	TRBJ1-1	.	CASSLSSINTEAFF	TGTGCCAGCAGCCTTTCCAGCATTAACACTGAAGCTTTCTTT
TRBV27	.	TRBJ2-5	.	CASSPWRRQDLQETQYF	TGTGCCAGCAGTCCGTGGCGGAGGCAGGACCTACAAGAGACCCAGTACTTC
TRBV11-2	TRBD1	TRBJ1-2	few	CASSPGQDYGYTF	TGTGCCAGCAGCCCCGGACAGGACTATGGCTACACCTTC
TRBV19	.	TRBJ2-5	.	CASSVLTGVGETQYF	TGTGCCAGTAGTGTCCTGACGGGGGTAGGGGAGACCCAGTACTTC
TRBV12-5	.	TRBJ2-7	few	CASARPSVGPEQYF	TGTGCTAGTGCCCGACCGAGTGTGGGCCCCGAGCAGTACTTC
TRBV6-6	.	TRBJ1-5	.	CASSYGEARNQPQHF	TGTGCCAGCAGTTACGGGGAGGCCCGCAATCAGCCCCAGCATTTT
TRBV19	TRBD2	TRBJ2-1	.	CASGLAGGFENEQFF	TGTGCCAGTGGTTTAGCGGGGGGGTTTGAGAATGAGCAGTTCTTC
TRBV19	TRBD1	TRBJ1-4	.	CASTTQEGARGLLFF	TGTGCCAGTACCACCCAGGAGGGGGCACGGGGATTACTGTTTTTT
TRBV20-1	.	TRBJ1-2	.	CSARDLGGYTF	TGCAGTGCTAGAGATCTGGGCGGCTACACCTTC
TRBV10-3	.	TRBJ2-5	.	CAIGPGGRRETQYF	TGTGCCATCGGGCCCGGGGGTCGGAGAGAGACCCAGTACTTC
TRBV7-2	TRBD2	TRBJ2-7	few	CASSSSGGYEQYF	TGTGCCAGCAGCTCTAGCGGGGGCTACGAGCAGTACTTC
TRBV5-6	.	TRBJ2-2	once	CASSRAGASTGELFF	TGTGCCAGCAGCCGGGCGGGGGCAAGTACCGGGGAGCTGTTTTTT
TRBV9	.	TRBJ2-1	.	CASSTWTGQGEQFF	TGTGCCAGCAGCACCTGGACGGGTCAGGGTGAGCAGTTCTTC
TRBV14	.	TRBJ1-4	.	CASSEQIQTNEKLFF	TGTGCCAGCAGCGAACAGATACAAACTAATGAAAAACTGTTTTTT